Shown below are 24 T cell receptor beta chains from a single sample sequenced in a study of blood T cells in healthy people across ages. It was with a sample-barcoded 5' primer and a J-beta primer mix that a second PCR of roughly 7 to 12 cycles was run. Each CDR3 protein gets one entry after TCRdb re-called the 5' RACE reads with MiXCR. The data contain about 680,000 distinct CDR3 sequences, 49% of them singletons. Material: blood. The receptors originated from a woman aged 55-70 years in good health.

J is TRBJ1-5 and V is TRBV20-1, with TRBD1 as a possible D gene (6 bases). The V end lost 5 bases, the J end lost 7 bases, and 15 bases lay between the germline ends. The CDR3 is 13 residues long. Per the germline V gene, CDR1 is DFQATT and CDR2 is SNEGSKA (reference sequence). The CDR3 spells CSAVQGQKQPQHF. In DNA, the CDR3 is TGCAGTGCTGTTCAGGGGCAAAAGCAGCCCCAGCATTTT.

This chain joins TRBV7-9 and TRBJ2-1; TRBD1 is a possible D gene (5 bases). This CDR3 contains 14 residues. Trimming cost V 4 bases and J 4 bases, with 11 bases left between them. Germline V gene data show CDR1 as SEHNR and CDR2 as FQNEAQ (reference sequence). CDR3 loop: CASSSMTAYNEQFF. The CDR3 DNA follows: TGTGCCAGCAGCTCCATGACAGCTTACAATGAGCAGTTCTTC.

This clonotype was detected a few times. CDR3 nucleotides: TGTGCCAGCAGTTATGGAGGCCCGCCTAGAAATGAGCAGTACTTC. Translated, it gives CASSYGGPPRNEQYF. V and J are TRBV6-2 or TRBV6-3 and TRBJ2-7; a possible D gene is TRBD2 (5 bases). V lost 3 bases, J lost 7 bases, and 19 bases lay in between. The CDR3 is 15 residues long. Germline V gene sequence: CDR1 MNHEY, CDR2 SVGEGT.

This clonotype was found a few times. The rearrangement uses TRBV18 and TRBJ2-3; unclear D gene. V was clipped by 5 bases and J by 4 bases, with 10 bases between them. The V gene's germline CDR1 is KGHSH and CDR2 LQKENI. The CDR3 loop spans 13 amino acids. The CDR3 nucleotides read TGTGCCAGCTCAAACTCTGGGCCAGATACGCAGTATTTT. Residues: CASSNSGPDTQYF. Together with reference TRBV18 and TRBJ2-3, the CDR3 gives the full variable domain: NAGVMQNPRHLVRRRGQEARLRCSPMKGHSHVYWYRQLPEEGLKFMVYLQKENIIDESGMPKERFSAEFPKEGPSILRIQQVVRGDSAAYFCASSNSGPDTQYFGPGTRLTVL.

This sequence joins TRBV20-1 and TRBJ2-1, with 11 bases identical to TRBD2. Germline CDR1 reads DFQATT; CDR2 reads SNEGSKA (reference sequence). CDR3 length: 17 amino acids. With 5 bases clipped from V and 0 bases from J, the junction kept 9 bases outside the gene matches. The CDR3 DNA follows: TGCAGTGCTCCCGGGACTAGCGGTGAGGGCTCCTACAATGAGCAGTTCTTC. Amino acids: CSAPGTSGEGSYNEQFF.

V gene TRBV6-6 combines with J gene TRBJ2-5; either TRBD1 or TRBD2 may supply D (5 bases each). The V gene's germline CDR1 is MNHNY and CDR2 SVGAGI (reference sequence). V dropped 6 bases and J dropped 5 bases, with 19 bases sitting between them. The CDR3 consists of 15 residues. DNA of the CDR3: TGTGCCAGCAGCCCCAGGCTGGGGGTGAAGGAGACCCAGTACTTC. It yields the protein CASSPRLGVKETQYF.

Many counts were recorded for this clonotype. This chain uses TRBV29-1 with TRBJ2-7; 10 positions agree with TRBD1. Per germline, CDR1 SQVTM and CDR2 ANQGSEA. Trimming at V came to 6 bases and at J to 1 base, leaving 0 bases not matched to a gene. This CDR3 has 12 residues. This chain's CDR3 is CSVGQGSYEQYF. The CDR3 bases are TGCAGCGTGGGACAGGGGTCCTACGAGCAGTACTTC.

The chain couples TRBV7-2 to TRBJ1-1; a possible D gene is TRBD1 (5 bases). CDR3 length: 12 residues. Germline assignment: CDR1 SGHTA and CDR2 FQGNSA. Trimming stripped 4 bases from V and 11 bases from J, with 14 bases between. The CDR3 is CASSSVAGLAFF. The CDR3, as DNA: TGTGCCAGCAGCTCTGTTGCAGGGCTGGCTTTCTTT.

This clonotype has at least ten counts. J is TRBJ2-5 and V is TRBV20-1, with 10 bases lining up with TRBD2. The J segment lost 5 bases and the V segment lost 6 bases, leaving 6 bases of the junction unmatched. Germline V gives CDR1 DFQATT, CDR2 SNEGSKA (reference sequence). This CDR3 has 13 residues. Here the CDR3 reads CSATGLAPETQYF. CDR3 sequence (DNA): TGCAGTGCAACGGGACTAGCGCCCGAGACCCAGTACTTC.

This rearrangement joins TRBV2 to TRBJ2-1; TRBD2 is a possible D gene (5 bases). Germline CDR1 SNHLY, CDR2 FYNNEI. The CDR3 length is 18 residues. The V gene lost 4 bases and the J gene lost 8 bases, with 27 bases spanning the gap. In nucleotides, the CDR3 is TGTGCCAGCAGTGCATCCGATCCTGGGGTTCGGTTTAGCGATGAGCAGTTCTTC. The encoded protein is CASSASDPGVRFSDEQFF.

Only a few counts were recorded for this clonotype. The gene calls are TRBV29-1 and TRBJ2-7, with a possible D match to TRBD1 (6 bases). The CDR3 is 12 amino acids. Between the trimmed V and J ends, which lost 5 bases and 5 bases, there was a span of 13 bases. Germline assignment: CDR1 SQVTM and CDR2 ANQGSEA. The CDR3 here is CSVRLDRHEQYF. The DNA of the CDR3 is TGCAGCGTTCGCCTGGACAGACACGAGCAGTACTTC.

V and J are TRBV2 and TRBJ2-1, with TRBD2 identical over 7 bases. V lost 7 bases, J lost 1 base, and 7 bases stayed unmatched. CDR3 length: 15 residues. The germline CDR1 and CDR2 sequences are SNHLY and FYNNEI. CDR3 loop: CASTGGSLSYNEQFF. CDR3 DNA: TGTGCCAGCACCGGCGGGAGTCTTTCCTACAATGAGCAGTTCTTC.

This clonotype was counted only a few times. The J gene is TRBJ1-6, the V gene TRBV5-1; D is uncertain. The CDR3 length is 13 residues. The germline CDR1 and CDR2 sequences are SGHRS and YFSETQ. Trimming shortened V by 4 bases and J by 13 bases, and 15 bases separated the two germline ends. The CDR3 nucleotides are TGCGCCAGCAGCCTGGACGGTGGTTCTCCCCTCCACTTT. Its protein is CASSLDGGSPLHF. The full variable domain, in which reference TRBV5-1 and TRBJ1-6 provide the parts outside the CDR3, is KAGVTQTPRYLIKTRGQQVTLSCSPISGHRSVSWYQQTPGQGLQFLFEYFSETQRNKGNFPGRFSGRQFSNSRSEMNVSTLELGDSALYLCASSLDGGSPLHFGNGTRLTVT.

This clonotype was recorded many times. The chain recombines TRBV29-1 with TRBJ2-7, with a weak D call TRBD1 (5 bases). Trimming took off 3 bases at V and 3 bases at J, with 12 bases between the two ends. Germline CDR1 reads SQVTM; CDR2 reads ANQGSEA. This CDR3 comprises 13 residues. CDR3 loop: CSVDQGKGYEQYF. CDR3 DNA: TGCAGCGTTGACCAGGGTAAGGGCTACGAGCAGTACTTC.

This chain joins TRBV10-3 and TRBJ1-5, with 8 bases matching TRBD1. Germline-derived CDR1 and CDR2 are ENHRY and SYGVKD. CDR3 length: 14 residues. The V segment lost 3 bases and the J segment 7 bases; nucleotides outside the gene matches: 5. CDR3 in amino acids: CAISDDRGRQPQHF. The CDR3 coding sequence is TGTGCCATCAGTGACGACAGGGGTCGACAGCCCCAGCATTTT.

V usage is TRBV24-1 and J usage is TRBJ2-1; D not resolved. The CDR3 spans 12 residues. Germline V gene lookup returns CDR1 KGHDR and CDR2 SFDVKD. The V end lost 5 bases, the J end lost 5 bases, and 6 bases lay between the germline ends. The CDR3 DNA is TGTGCCACCAGTGGCTTTGACAATGAGCAGTTCTTC. Protein product: CATSGFDNEQFF.

Comment on this clonotype: The junction shows a germline mismatch at one end, possibly a read error. The V call is TRBV5-6, the J call TRBJ1-4, with D unclear. In germline, CDR1 is SGHDT, CDR2 YYEEEE. This CDR3 is built from 14 residues. This chain's CDR3 is CVSSLFSLDEKLFF. CDR3 DNA sequence: TGTGTCAGCAGCTTATTCAGTCTAGATGAAAAACTGTTTTTT. Complete variable domain (other parts from reference TRBV5-6 and TRBJ1-4): DAGVTQSPTHLIKTRGQQVTLRCSPKSGHDTVSWYQQALGQGPQFIFQYYEEEERQRGNFPDRFSGHQFPNYSSELNVNALLLGDSALYLCVSSLFSLDEKLFFGSGTQLSVL.

V is TRBV20-1 and J is TRBJ2-7; 7 bases align to TRBD1. The CDR3 length is 13 residues. CDR1 and CDR2 (germline): DFQATT, SNEGSKA (reference sequence). Trimming took 6 bases from V and 0 from J; bases not matched to a gene: 5. CDR3: CSATRQGSYEQYF. The DNA for the CDR3 is TGCAGTGCAACGAGACAGGGCTCCTACGAGCAGTACTTC.

The J gene is TRBJ1-5, the V gene TRBV18; TRBD1 matches at 8 bases. This CDR3 contains 13 residues. The V gene end was trimmed by 6 bases and the J gene end by 7 bases; junction bases not matched to a gene: 5. Germline lookup yields CDR1 KGHSH and CDR2 LQKENI. CDR3 DNA: TGTGCCAGCTCGTCGACAGGGGACCAGCCCCAGCATTTT. Its translation: CASSSTGDQPQHF.

This chain links TRBV5-1 with TRBJ2-7; the match to TRBD1 covers 7 bases. The V gene's germline CDR1 is SGHRS and CDR2 YFSETQ. This CDR3 is built from 14 residues. The ends lost 6 bases at V and 2 bases at J; junction bases unmatched: 8. The CDR3 reads CASTELQGAYEQYF. The CDR3 DNA follows: TGCGCCAGCACAGAGCTGCAGGGGGCCTACGAGCAGTACTTC.

This chain uses TRBV29-1 with TRBJ2-7; 7 positions match TRBD1. The CDR3 is 11 amino acids. Per the germline V gene, CDR1 is SQVTM and CDR2 is ANQGSEA. V was pared by 5 bases and J by 6 bases, with 4 bases of the junction left unmatched. CDR3 sequence reads: CSVSTGVEQYF. CDR3 bases: TGCAGCGTTTCAACAGGGGTCGAGCAGTACTTC.

The V gene is TRBV7-2, the J gene TRBJ2-5, with 12 bases fitting TRBD2. The germline gives CDR1 SGHTA, CDR2 FQGNSA. This CDR3 comprises 14 residues. Trimming took 5 bases from V and 5 from J; bases not matched to a gene: 3. CDR3 sequence reads: CASSPSGRGETQYF. For the CDR3, the DNA is TGTGCCAGCAGCCCTAGCGGGAGGGGGGAGACCCAGTACTTC.

The chain joins TRBV11-2 to TRBJ1-2; weak D call: TRBD1 (5 bases). This CDR3 region has 13 residues. Germline values: CDR1 SGHAT, CDR2 FQNNGV. The V gene lost 0 bases and the J gene lost 8 bases, with 10 bases spanning the gap. The CDR3 loop is CASSLDRRGGYTF. CDR3 in DNA: TGTGCCAGCAGCTTAGATCGGAGGGGAGGCTACACCTTC.

This clonotype showed up just a few times. The V and J genes are TRBV7-9 and TRBJ1-1; D is possibly TRBD1 (5 bases). The ends were cut back, 7 bases at V and 10 bases at J, with 16 bases in the middle. This CDR3 contains 12 residues. Per germline, CDR1 SEHNR and CDR2 FQNEAQ (reference sequence). This CDR3 is CASIKSQGAAFF. The CDR3, as DNA: TGTGCCAGCATAAAATCTCAAGGGGCAGCTTTCTTT. Supplemented by reference TRBV7-9 and TRBJ1-1, the full variable domain reads DTGVSQNPRHKITKRGQNVTFRCDPISEHNRLYWYRQTLGQGPEFLTYFQNEAQLEKSRLLSDRFSAERPKGSFSTLEIQRTEQGDSAMYLCASIKSQGAAFFGQGTRLTVV.